The 2 T cell receptor beta chains below all came from one sample that was sequenced in a study of cytomegalovirus exposure and HLA in healthy donors. The primer mix had 60 Vbeta and 13 Jbeta primers. Only in-frame clones appear in the TCRdb table, and some are missing; sequencing was by immunoSEQ multiplex PCR. The sample shows 150,000 to 200,000 clones, around 80% of them seen only once. Sequenced: PBMCs. These receptors were obtained from a woman between 50 and 59 years old in good health and CMV-seropositive.

The rearrangement links TRBV20-1 to TRBJ2-7; no reliable D call. The CDR3 covers 11 residues. CDR1 is DFQATT and CDR2 is SNEGSKA in the germline V gene (reference sequence). Trimming took 5 bases from V and 3 from J, leaving 8 bases between them. The chain's CDR3 is CSAPGDYEQYF. Written as DNA, the CDR3 is TGCAGTGCTCCCGGAGACTACGAGCAGTACTTC.

The chain combines TRBV10-3 with TRBJ1-1; 7 bases align to TRBD1. Germline V gene sequence: CDR1 ENHRY, CDR2 SYGVKD. The J segment lost 13 bases and the V segment lost 0 bases, leaving 11 bases of the junction unmatched. The CDR3 spans 14 residues. The CDR3 loop reads CAISESNRGVRGFF. CDR3 coding DNA: TGTGCCATCAGTGAGTCCAACAGGGGCGTCAGGGGTTTCTTT.